These T cell receptor beta chains were read from a single sample in a study of T cell changes during pregnancy in multiple sclerosis. The repertoire was sequenced with immunoSEQ multiplex PCR; TCRdb's copy has only in-frame clones and lacks some. This table has 40,000 to 60,000 clones, nearly 95% appearing once. Material: CD4+ T cells from peripheral blood mononuclear cells, obtained in the third trimester of pregnancy. Source of these receptors: a female donor with multiple sclerosis, enrolled in a pregnancy study. CDR3s include the opening cysteine and the closing phenylalanine or tryptophan. Each record gives: J gene, V gene, D gene, clone size, CDR3 DNA, CDR3 protein. A D gene is named only where the DNA matches it firmly. Expanded clones get a size class; other rows say once, few or many, or leave the size out.

>TRBJ1-2|TRBV29-1|.|.
TGCAGCGTTGATTGGCAGGGTAGTTTCTATGGCTACACCTTC
CSVDWQGSFYGYTF
>TRBJ1-2|TRBV4-1|.|.
TGCGCCAGCAGCCAAGATTCTGCCACAGGCATGGGGGGCTACACCTTC
CASSQDSATGMGGYTF
>TRBJ2-7|TRBV7-7|TRBD1|.
TGTGCTAGCAGTCCCGGGACAGACTACGAGCAGTACTTC
CASSPGTDYEQYF
>TRBJ2-7|TRBV5-1|.|.
TGCGCCACCCAGGGCTCCAGCTCCTACGAGCAGTACTTC
CATQGSSSYEQYF
>TRBJ1-2|TRBV6-1|.|.
TGTGCCAGCAGTGAGGTTCGACAGTTCTATGGCTACACCTTC
CASSEVRQFYGYTF
>TRBJ2-7|TRBV9|TRBD1|.
TGTGCCAGCAGCGTAGGCGTGGGACAGGAGAACGAGCAGTACTTC
CASSVGVGQENEQYF
>TRBJ1-2|TRBV27|.|.
TGTGCCACCGCCGGCGGAAAAAACTATGGCTACACCTTC
CATAGGKNYGYTF
>TRBJ2-7|TRBV15|TRBD2|.
TGTGCCACCAGCAGAGATAGGCTAGCGGGGAACGAGCAGTACTTC
CATSRDRLAGNEQYF
>TRBJ2-7|TRBV30|TRBD2|.
TGTGCCTGGAGTGTACGGGAGGGGCGCTACGAGCAGTACTTC
CAWSVREGRYEQYF
>TRBJ1-3|TRBV30|TRBD1|once
TGTGCCTGGGAGACAGGGACTGGAAACACCATATATTTT
CAWETGTGNTIYF
>TRBJ1-2|TRBV6-5|.|.
TGTGCCAGTTCGAAGGCGCTAGCTAACTATGGCTACACCTTC
CASSKALANYGYTF
>TRBJ1-6|TRBV5-6|TRBD1|.
TGTGCCAGCAGCGGTACAGGGGAATCACCCCTCCACTTT
CASSGTGESPLHF
>TRBJ1-1|TRBV2|TRBD1|few
TGTGCCAGCAGGGACAGGGGGAACACTGAAGCTTTCTTT
CASRDRGNTEAFF
>TRBJ2-1|TRBV11-1|.|once
TGTGCCAGCAGCCTCAGGGGAGGGGTCTTCGGGAATGAGCAGTTCTTC
CASSLRGGVFGNEQFF
>TRBJ2-5|TRBV15|TRBD2|.
TGTGCCACCAGCAGAGGAGGGACTAGCGGGGGTGGGGAGACCCAGTACTTC
CATSRGGTSGGGETQYF
>TRBJ2-1|TRBV7-9|TRBD2|.
TGTGCCAGCAGCGGCCTGGGACTAGCGGGGACTGAGCAGTTCTTC
CASSGLGLAGTEQFF
>TRBJ1-5|TRBV5-4|TRBD1|.
TGTGCCAGCAGCTTGTGGGACAGTAATCAGCCCCAGCATTTT
CASSLWDSNQPQHF
>TRBJ1-3|TRBV4-1|TRBD1|.
TGCGCCAGCAGCCAGGGACAGGGAATAGACTCTGGAAACACCATATATTTT
CASSQGQGIDSGNTIYF
>TRBJ1-5|TRBV19|TRBD1|.
TGTGCCAGTAGCCCTGGGACAGCAAACAATCAGCCCCAGCATTTT
CASSPGTANNQPQHF
>TRBJ2-3|TRBV4-1|TRBD2|once
TGCGCCAGCAGCCCCCGGACTAGCGGGGGGTCAGATACGCAGTATTTT
CASSPRTSGGSDTQYF